These 25 T cell receptor beta chains originate from one sample sequenced in a study of OX40 agonist ivuxolimab in advanced cancers. Assay: immunoSEQ multiplex PCR; the TCRdb copy retains only in-frame clones and omits some. Among 70,000 to 85,000 clones, approximately 86% were seen once, and the ten largest hold 1.5% to 2%. The starting material was CD4+ or CD8+ T cells sorted from blood, obtained in a trial of the OX40 agonist ivuxolimab. Receptors were obtained from an adult with an advanced solid tumor such as melanoma, head and neck, liver or kidney cancer.

The chain employs TRBV7-2 and TRBJ2-7, with TRBD2 matching over 7 bases. This CDR3 contains 16 residues. Germline loops: CDR1 SGHTA, CDR2 FQGNSA. The junction had 12 bases not matched to a gene; V was cut back by 5 bases and J by 2 bases. The CDR3 sequence is CASSTAFAAGTYEQYF. The CDR3 region has the DNA TGTGCCAGCAGCACCGCCTTTGCAGCGGGGACCTACGAGCAGTACTTC.

This chain joins TRBV11-1 and TRBJ1-1; D gene ambiguous. This CDR3 spans 15 amino acids. Trimming removed 2 bases at V and 1 base at J, with 11 bases between. Germline values: CDR1 SGHAT, CDR2 FQDESV (reference sequence). The CDR3 sequence is CASSLSSRENTEAFF. For the CDR3, the DNA is TGTGCCAGCAGCTTATCTAGCCGAGAGAACACTGAAGCTTTCTTT.

This chain joins TRBV4-2 and TRBJ1-5; D possibly corresponds to TRBD1 (5 bases). This CDR3 is 18 amino acids long. Germline V CDR1 and CDR2: LGHNA, YNFKEQ. Deletions cut 3 bases from V and 0 bases from J, with 18 bases between. The CDR3: CASSQFGERGGSNQPQHF. The CDR3 DNA is TGTGCCAGCAGCCAGTTCGGGGAGAGGGGCGGTAGCAATCAGCCCCAGCATTTT.

The rearrangement links TRBV19 to TRBJ2-2; D is unresolved. This CDR3 is built from 13 residues. Germline CDR1 LNHDA, CDR2 SQIVND (reference sequence). V was pared by 5 bases and J by 7 bases, with 11 bases between. The CDR3 loop reads CASSPLGSGELFF. The CDR3 nucleotides are TGTGCCAGTAGTCCCCTCGGTAGCGGGGAGCTGTTTTTT. The full variable domain, with the rest looked up from reference TRBV19 and TRBJ2-2, is DGGITQSPKYLFRKEGQNVTLSCEQNLNHDAMYWYRQDPGQGLRLIYYSQIVNDFQKGDIAEGYSVSREKKESFPLTVTSAQKNPTAFYLCASSPLGSGELFFGEGSRLTVL.

CDR3 nucleotides: TGTGCCAGCAGCTTGGCCCAATGGAACACTGAAGCTTTCTTT. It specifies CASSLAQWNTEAFF. The chain is built from TRBV5-6 and TRBJ1-1; D gene ambiguous. Trimming shortened V by 0 bases and J by 1 base, and 7 bases separated the two germline ends. Germline CDR1 is SGHDT and CDR2 is YYEEEE. This CDR3 is 14 amino acids long.

The chain combines TRBV6-1 with TRBJ1-2; D is uncertain. Trimming took 6 bases from V and 0 from J, leaving 5 bases between them. This CDR3 contains 12 residues. The germline gives CDR1 MNHNS, CDR2 SASEGT. CDR3 protein: CASREPNYGYTF. The DNA of the CDR3 is TGTGCCAGCAGGGAACCTAACTATGGCTACACCTTC.

In this sample, this clone turned up a few times. The V call is TRBV6-1, the J call TRBJ2-3, with D possibly TRBD2 on 5 matching bases. V dropped 5 bases and J dropped 2 bases, with 11 bases sitting between them. Germline V gene lookup returns CDR1 MNHNS and CDR2 SASEGT. The CDR3 covers 14 residues. CDR3 DNA: TGTGCCAGCAGTCGACTACTCCACACAGATACGCAGTATTTT. Translated, it gives CASSRLLHTDTQYF.

The chain couples TRBV7-2 to TRBJ2-7; D is tentatively TRBD1 or TRBD2 (7 bases each). Trimming removed 5 bases from V and 3 bases from J, with 17 bases in between. The CDR3 runs 15 residues. CDR1 SGHTA and CDR2 FQGNSA come from the germline V gene. In DNA, the CDR3 is TGTGCCAGCAGCGCCTCAGGGGGGGCTAGCTACGAGCAGTACTTC. Residues: CASSASGGASYEQYF.

The rearrangement uses TRBV5-6 and TRBJ2-3, with unresolved D. Germline V gene lookup returns CDR1 SGHDT and CDR2 YYEEEE. The CDR3 has 15 residues. The V gene lost 2 bases and the J gene lost 2 bases, with 12 bases spanning the gap. For the CDR3, the DNA is TGTGCCAGCAGCTTTCGTGACGGCTTCACAGATACGCAGTATTTT. Translating gives CASSFRDGFTDTQYF.

The chain is built from TRBV29-1 and TRBJ1-1; possibly TRBD1 for D (5 bases). This CDR3 spans 12 amino acids. Trimming removed 5 bases from V and 2 bases from J, with 9 bases in between. Germline loops: CDR1 SQVTM, CDR2 ANQGSEA. The CDR3 reads CSVSQVNTEAFF. The CDR3 bases are TGCAGCGTTTCACAGGTTAACACTGAAGCTTTCTTT. Based on the CDR3 plus reference TRBV29-1 and TRBJ1-1, the full variable domain is SAVISQKPSRDICQRGTSLTIQCQVDSQVTMMFWYRQQPGQSLTLIATANQGSEATYESGFVIDKFPISRPNLTFSTLTVSNMSPEDSSIYLCSVSQVNTEAFFGQGTRLTVV.

The rearrangement joins TRBV30 to TRBJ2-3; perhaps TRBD2 as D (6 bases). Germline V gives CDR1 GTSNPN, CDR2 SVGIG (reference sequence). This CDR3 is 13 amino acids long. Trimming cost V 2 bases and J 5 bases, with 11 bases left between them. The CDR3 DNA is TGTGCCTGGAGTCGGGAGTTTAAAGATACGCAGTATTTT. Encoded protein: CAWSREFKDTQYF.

V and J are TRBV5-1 and TRBJ2-3; D is possibly TRBD1 (6 bases). Germline-derived CDR1 and CDR2 are SGHRS and YFSETQ. The CDR3 covers 14 residues. V dropped 7 bases and J dropped 2 bases, with 14 bases sitting between them. As DNA, the CDR3 is TGCGCCAGCGTGGACAGAATAGACACAGATACGCAGTATTTT. This translates into CASVDRIDTDTQYF.

The J gene is TRBJ2-3, the V gene TRBV4-2; TRBD1 is a possible D gene (5 bases). The V gene's germline CDR1 is LGHNA and CDR2 YNFKEQ. V shed 1 base and J shed 4 bases, with 9 bases lying between them. The CDR3 is made up of 14 amino acids. CDR3 bases: TGTGCCAGCAGCCAAGGGGAAGGGGCAGATACGCAGTATTTT. Translating it yields CASSQGEGADTQYF.

The genes are TRBV28 and TRBJ1-2, with TRBD1 matching over 11 bases. Germline assignment: CDR1 MDHEN and CDR2 SYDVKM. The V and J ends lost 4 bases and 8 bases, in that order; junction bases with no gene match: 6. The length of the CDR3 is 14 residues. The CDR3 nucleotides read TGTGCCAGCAGTTACGGACAGGGGGCGCGGGGCTACACCTTC. Its protein product is CASSYGQGARGYTF.

This sequence joins TRBV11-3 and TRBJ2-1; TRBD1 agrees at 12 bases. The junction had 5 bases not matched to a gene; V was cut back by 5 bases and J by 9 bases. Germline-derived CDR1 and CDR2 are SGHNT and YENEEA. The CDR3 loop spans 14 amino acids. In DNA form, the CDR3 reads TGTGCCAGCAGCCGGGACAGGGGGCAGGGTGAGCAGTTCTTC. Its translation: CASSRDRGQGEQFF. The complete variable domain, with remaining parts taken from reference TRBV11-3 and TRBJ2-1, reads EAGVVQSPRYKIIEKKQPVAFWCNPISGHNTLYWYLQNLGQGPELLIRYENEEAVDDSQLPKDRFSAERLKGVDSTLKIQPAELGDSAVYLCASSRDRGQGEQFFGPGTRLTVL.

This clone was counted only a few times. V is TRBV7-9 and J is TRBJ2-6; 7 bases line up with TRBD1. V shed 3 bases and J 5 bases; nucleotides not matched to a gene: 13. CDR1 SEHNR and CDR2 FQNEAQ come from the germline V gene (reference sequence). This CDR3 has 18 residues. CDR3 residues: CASSFSRPRQGWANVLTF. The CDR3 DNA sequence: TGTGCCAGCAGCTTTTCTCGACCAAGACAGGGTTGGGCCAACGTCCTGACTTTC. Based on the CDR3 plus reference TRBV7-9 and TRBJ2-6, the full variable domain is DTGVSQNPRHKITKRGQNVTFRCDPISEHNRLYWYRQTLGQGPEFLTYFQNEAQLEKSRLLSDRFSAERPKGSFSTLEIQRTEQGDSAMYLCASSFSRPRQGWANVLTFGAGSRLTVL.

The chain employs TRBV19 and TRBJ2-5, with TRBD2 matching over 10 bases. The V gene end was trimmed by 7 bases and the J gene end by 4 bases; junction bases not matched to a gene: 6. Germline CDR1 reads LNHDA; CDR2 reads SQIVND (reference sequence). CDR3 size: 14 residues. The CDR3 nucleotides are TGTGCCAGTAAACCGCGACTAGCGGGAGAGACCCAGTACTTC. This gives the protein CASKPRLAGETQYF.

The CDR3 reads CASSLNSNTGELFF. Here the CDR3 DNA reads TGTGCCAGCAGCTTAAATTCGAACACCGGGGAGCTGTTTTTT. The gene calls are TRBV7-2 and TRBJ2-2; D is uncertain. Germline CDR1 and CDR2: SGHTA and FQGNSA. This CDR3 comprises 14 residues. V was clipped by 2 bases and J by 0 bases, with 4 bases between them.

The rearrangement uses TRBV10-3 and TRBJ2-7; possible D gene TRBD1, 5 bases. This CDR3 comprises 13 residues. Trimming shortened V by 2 bases and J by 7 bases, and 12 bases separated the two germline ends. The V gene's germline CDR1 is ENHRY and CDR2 SYGVKD. The CDR3 DNA reads as TGTGCCATCAGTGAGCTTCCCTCAGGGGAGCAGTACTTC. Translation: CAISELPSGEQYF.

This clone has only one observation. V usage is TRBV11-2 and J usage is TRBJ1-2; maybe TRBD1 (6 bases). Germline CDR1 SGHAT, CDR2 FQNNGV. Trimming pared 3 bases from V and 2 bases from J, leaving 10 bases between. This CDR3 contains 14 residues. The CDR3 nucleotides are TGTGCCAGCAGCTTTCAGGGGTGGAACTATGGCTACACCTTC. The encoded protein is CASSFQGWNYGYTF.

The gene calls are TRBV6-5 and TRBJ1-2, with 8 bases lining up with TRBD1. With 7 bases clipped from V and 6 bases from J, the junction kept 13 bases outside the gene matches. CDR1 and CDR2 (germline): MNHEY, SVGAGI. The CDR3 totals 15 residues. The CDR3 DNA is TGTGCCAGCACCCGGGGGACAGGCGTGGGACATGGCTACACCTTC. This encodes CASTRGTGVGHGYTF.

This chain joins TRBV6-1 and TRBJ2-1, with 8 bases fitting TRBD2. The CDR3 has 16 amino acids. With V trimmed by 2 bases and J by 2 bases, 5 bases remained unmatched. Germline V gene lookup returns CDR1 MNHNS and CDR2 SASEGT. The CDR3: CASSELGTRAYNEQFF. For the CDR3, the DNA is TGTGCCAGCAGTGAATTAGGGACTAGGGCCTACAATGAGCAGTTCTTC.

The chain links TRBV4-3 to TRBJ2-7; D uncertain. Trimming stripped 1 base from V and 1 base from J, with 14 bases between. The CDR3 is 16 residues long. CDR1 LGHNA and CDR2 YSLEER come from the germline V gene. This CDR3 reads CASSQGLGSKSYEQYF. The DNA of the CDR3 is TGCGCCAGCAGCCAAGGACTGGGAAGTAAATCCTACGAGCAGTACTTC.

This clone was picked up a small number of times. The chain couples TRBV30 to TRBJ2-7, with 11 bases matching TRBD2. V was clipped by 1 base and J by 2 bases; unmatched bases: 4. Germline V gives CDR1 GTSNPN, CDR2 SVGIG (reference sequence). The CDR3 contains 15 residues. The CDR3: CAWSGTSGGTYEQYF. The DNA for the CDR3 is TGTGCCTGGAGTGGAACTAGCGGGGGAACCTACGAGCAGTACTTC.

The CDR3 region has the DNA TGCGCCAGCAGCCCAGCCCTGACAGGGGGTGCTGGAAACACCATATATTTT. This translates into CASSPALTGGAGNTIYF. This chain joins TRBV4-3 and TRBJ1-3; TRBD1 aligns across 9 bases. The CDR3 extends over 17 amino acids. Losses at the gene ends were 4 bases for V and 2 bases for J; bases not matched to a gene: 9. Germline V gives CDR1 LGHNA, CDR2 YSLEER.